This is a list of T cell receptor beta chains from one sample in a study of cytomegalovirus exposure and HLA in healthy donors. Profiled with immunoSEQ multiplex PCR; TCRdb holds only in-frame clones, not every one. The sample has 100,000 to 150,000 clones, about 74% seen once. Sequencing was carried out using PBMCs. All receptors derive from a woman in her 50s in good health and CMV-seropositive. The CDR3 runs from the conserved cysteine through the conserved F or W. The D gene is left open where the match is weak. Part of the rows lack a size; the others show once, few, many or a class for expanded clones.

TRBJ2-5,TRBD1,once,TRBV11-2,TGTGCCAGCAGCCTCTCCCGACAGGGCTGGGAGACCCAGTACTTC,CASSLSRQGWETQYF
TRBJ2-3,TRBD1,NA,TRBV5-1,TGCGCCAGCAGCCTTTGGACAGGGGGGATCGAGGCGGATACGCAGTATTTT,CASSLWTGGIEADTQYF
TRBJ2-3,NA,NA,TRBV9,TGTGCCAGCAGCGTTGCGGGACAGACTACAGATACGCAGTATTTT,CASSVAGQTTDTQYF
TRBJ2-1,TRBD2,NA,TRBV9,TGTGCCAGCAGCGCCGGGACTAGCGGGGTAGGTGAGCAGTTCTTC,CASSAGTSGVGEQFF
TRBJ1-1,NA,NA,TRBV18,TGTGCCAGCTCGCTCTGGACAGAACTGAACACTGAAGCTTTCTTT,CASSLWTELNTEAFF
TRBJ2-3,TRBD2,NA,TRBV7-2,TGTGCCAGCAGCTTAGGGGACTACCGGCGGGATACGCAGTATTTT,CASSLGDYRRDTQYF
TRBJ2-5,TRBD2,NA,TRBV11-3,TGTGCCAGCAGCTTGCCCCAGACTAGCGGGGGGGAAGAGACCCAGTACTTC,CASSLPQTSGGEETQYF
TRBJ1-6,NA,NA,TRBV27,TGTGCCAGCAGACCGGGAGGAGGGTATTCACCCCTCCACTTT,CASRPGGGYSPLHF
TRBJ1-5,TRBD1,NA,TRBV6-1,TGTGCCAGCAAGGGGGCGAGCGAGACTATGGCCCAGCATTTT,CASKGASETMAQHF
TRBJ1-5,NA,few,TRBV19,TGTGCCAGTAGTATTCGGCTCACAGGGAAGTATCAGCCCCAGCATTTT,CASSIRLTGKYQPQHF
TRBJ1-3,NA,few,TRBV30,TGTGCCTGCCTCTCTGGAAACACCATATATTTT,CACLSGNTIYF
TRBJ1-2,NA,NA,TRBV2,TGTGCCAGCAGAATGACAGGTCTTAACTATGGCTACACCTTC,CASRMTGLNYGYTF
TRBJ2-1,TRBD2,NA,TRBV14,TGTGCCAGCAGCCCCCTCGGGACTAGCGGGGGGAACAATGAGCAGTTCTTC,CASSPLGTSGGNNEQFF
TRBJ2-1,TRBD2,NA,TRBV10-3,TGTGCCATCAGTGGAAGCGGGGGGGCAAATGAGCAGTTCTTC,CAISGSGGANEQFF
TRBJ2-3,TRBD2,few,TRBV6-1,TGTGCCAGCAGTGGACTAGCGGGAGCCAGGGATACGCAGTATTTT,CASSGLAGARDTQYF
TRBJ2-3,NA,NA,TRBV5-1,TGCGCCAGCAGCTTGGGCTGGTTATCCGGTATAGATACGCAGTATTTT,CASSLGWLSGIDTQYF
TRBJ2-1,NA,NA,TRBV19,TGTGCCAGTAGTATAGCGGGTGGCAGGAGGTTCAATGAGCAGTTCTTC,CASSIAGGRRFNEQFF
TRBJ2-5,NA,NA,TRBV7-2,TGTGCCAGCAGCCCTGGGAGGCCGCTGTACTTC,CASSPGRPLYF
TRBJ2-7,TRBD1,NA,TRBV19,TGTGCCAGTAGTATCACGACGGGACAGACAACAGGCTACGAGCAGTACTTC,CASSITTGQTTGYEQYF
TRBJ1-3,NA,few,TRBV19,TGTGCCAGTCGGTTCTCTGGAAACACCATATATTTT,CASRFSGNTIYF
TRBJ2-7,NA,NA,TRBV6-6,TGTGCCAGCAGGAGGGATCCCTACGAGCAGTACTTC,CASRRDPYEQYF
TRBJ2-7,TRBD1,once,TRBV18,TGTGCCAGCTCCCAAGGACAGGTCGCCTACGAGCAGTACTTC,CASSQGQVAYEQYF
TRBJ1-6,TRBD1,NA,TRBV7-9,TGTGCCAGCAGCCCTCAGACAGGGGTGAATACACCCCTCCACTTT,CASSPQTGVNTPLHF
TRBJ1-1,NA,NA,TRBV10-3,TGTGCCATCAGCCCGGGACTCACTTGGGGTGAAGCTTTCTTT,CAISPGLTWGEAFF